These T cell receptor beta chains were read from a single sample in a study of T cell changes during pregnancy in multiple sclerosis. Some clones are missing from TCRdb's copy, which holds only in-frame ones; the method was immunoSEQ multiplex PCR. The repertoire has tens of thousands of clones, around 95% of them found once; the top ten carry 1.2% to 1.5%. The sequenced sample was peripheral blood, obtained in the third trimester of pregnancy. Receptors were obtained from a female donor in good health, enrolled as a control in a pregnancy study. The CDR3 runs from the conserved cysteine through the conserved F or W. D genes are given only for firm matches. Clone size is not always given. Where it is, it says once, few, many or a class for expanded clones.

d_call j_call v_call clone_size cdr3_aa cdr3_nt
TRBD2 TRBJ2-1 TRBV4-2 - CASSPPGSGRFDEQFF TGTGCCAGCAGCCCTCCGGGTAGCGGGAGATTCGATGAGCAGTTCTTC
TRBD1 TRBJ1-3 TRBV25-1 - CASSVTGSGGNTIYF TGTGCCAGCAGTGTGACAGGGAGCGGTGGAAACACCATATATTTT
- TRBJ1-3 TRBV21-1 - CASSKETGGFLSGNTIYF TGTGCCAGCAGCAAAGAGACAGGGGGCTTCCTCTCTGGAAACACCATATATTTT
- TRBJ1-5 TRBV28 once CASTLGRVGSNQPQHF TGTGCCAGCACCCTAGGCAGGGTGGGGAGCAATCAGCCCCAGCATTTT
TRBD2 TRBJ2-2 TRBV27 - CASSLGGRTGELFF TGTGCCAGCAGTTTAGGCGGGAGAACCGGGGAGCTGTTTTTT
- TRBJ2-5 TRBV5-1 - CTSSLSDAYQETQYF TGCACCAGCAGCTTGTCTGATGCGTACCAAGAGACCCAGTACTTC
TRBD2 TRBJ2-1 TRBV6-6 - CASTAGLAGVVEQFF TGTGCCAGCACCGCTGGACTAGCGGGAGTGGTTGAGCAGTTCTTC
- TRBJ2-1 TRBV11-3 - CASSLRFRYEQFF TGTGCCAGCAGCTTAAGGTTCAGGTATGAGCAGTTCTTC
TRBD2 TRBJ2-3 TRBV30 - CAWSVLPFELAGGQGDTQYF TGTGCCTGGAGTGTACTCCCTTTCGAACTAGCGGGAGGGCAAGGAGATACGCAGTATTTT
- TRBJ2-3 TRBV9 once CASGGTRTDTQYF TGTGCCAGCGGGGGGACGAGAACAGATACGCAGTATTTT
- TRBJ2-7 TRBV5-1 - CASSPGQGSWEQYF TGCGCCAGCAGCCCCGGGCAGGGGTCCTGGGAGCAGTACTTC
TRBD2 TRBJ2-5 TRBV4-1 - CASSQDPSGSLTQYF TGCGCCAGCAGCCAAGACCCTAGCGGGAGTCTGACCCAGTACTTC
- TRBJ2-7 TRBV2 - CASLKRVGTYEQYF TGTGCCAGTTTGAAGAGGGTTGGGACCTACGAGCAGTACTTC
- TRBJ2-1 TRBV28 - CASNPRAGSGYNEQFF TGTGCCAGCAACCCCCGAGCGGGTTCCGGGTACAATGAGCAGTTCTTC
TRBD1 TRBJ2-2 TRBV27 - CASSFGTGTGELFF TGTGCCAGCAGTTTCGGGACAGGCACCGGGGAGCTGTTTTTT
TRBD2 TRBJ2-7 TRBV15 - CATSTSSGRSYEQYF TGTGCCACCAGCACCTCTAGCGGGAGGTCCTACGAGCAGTACTTC
TRBD1 TRBJ2-7 TRBV6-5 - CASSTGRYEQYF TGTGCCAGCTCGACAGGGCGGTACGAGCAGTACTTC
TRBD2 TRBJ2-1 TRBV9 - CASSPGVAGYNEQFF TGTGCCAGCAGCCCAGGGGTAGCGGGGTACAATGAGCAGTTCTTC
TRBD1 TRBJ2-5 TRBV7-7 - CASSLGQGAETQYF TGTGCCAGCAGCTTAGGACAGGGCGCGGAGACCCAGTACTTC
- TRBJ2-5 TRBV6-5 - CASSWGTVRGETQYF TGTGCCAGCAGTTGGGGGACTGTAAGGGGAGAGACCCAGTACTTC
- TRBJ1-1 TRBV7-9 - CASSLVATEAFF TGTGCCAGCAGCTTAGTGGCCACTGAAGCTTTCTTT
TRBD1 TRBJ2-4 TRBV4-1 - CASSQQRGLAKNIQYF TGCGCCAGCAGCCAACAAAGGGGGCTAGCCAAAAACATTCAGTACTTC
TRBD2 TRBJ2-3 TRBV19 - CASGRTSGRGDTQYF TGTGCCAGTGGGAGGACTAGCGGGAGAGGAGATACGCAGTATTTT
TRBD1 TRBJ1-1 TRBV28 - CASRGQGANTEAFF TGTGCCAGCAGAGGACAGGGGGCGAACACTGAAGCTTTCTTT
TRBD1 TRBJ1-4 TRBV4-1 - CASSLPGQGSEKLFF TGCGCCAGCAGCCTGCCGGGACAGGGGAGTGAAAAACTGTTTTTT
- TRBJ1-5 TRBV7-2 - CASSLVGDQPQHF TGTGCCAGCAGCTTAGTAGGGGATCAGCCCCAGCATTTT
TRBD2 TRBJ2-7 TRBV11-2 - CASSLVPGLAGGPYEQYF TGTGCCAGCAGCTTAGTTCCGGGACTAGCGGGAGGGCCGTACGAGCAGTACTTC
- TRBJ1-4 TRBV25-1 - CASSEFTALNEKLFF TGTGCCAGCAGTGAATTCACAGCCCTCAATGAAAAACTGTTTTTT
- TRBJ1-1 TRBV19 - CASSPERHTEAFF TGTGCCAGTAGTCCGGAGCGACACACTGAAGCTTTCTTT
- TRBJ2-1 TRBV5-1 - CASSLGTVAYNEQFF TGCGCCAGCAGCTTGGGGACAGTCGCCTACAATGAGCAGTTCTTC
- TRBJ1-2 TRBV9 - CASSAGGDWGYTF TGTGCCAGCAGTGCCGGGGGGGACTGGGGCTACACCTTC
TRBD2 TRBJ2-1 TRBV5-4 - CASSTGLANEQFF TGTGCCAGCAGCACCGGACTAGCCAATGAGCAGTTCTTC
TRBD1 TRBJ1-2 TRBV6-1 - CASITGQGAGGYTF TGTGCCAGCATTACGGGACAGGGGGCTGGTGGCTACACCTTC
- TRBJ2-5 TRBV7-2 - CASSLRGSETQYF TGTGCCAGCAGCTTACGCGGGTCAGAGACCCAGTACTTC
- TRBJ2-2 TRBV27 - CASSPGVTGELFF TGTGCCAGCAGTCCCGGGGTGACCGGGGAGCTGTTTTTT
TRBD1 TRBJ1-4 TRBV6-1 - CASSRTGFFEKLFF TGTGCCAGCAGCCGGACAGGGTTTTTTGAAAAACTGTTTTTT
TRBD2 TRBJ2-5 TRBV18 - CASSPGTSGRNYETQYF TGTGCCAGCTCACCTGGGACTAGCGGGAGGAACTACGAGACCCAGTACTTC